This entry lists 9 T cell receptor beta chains sequenced from one sample in a study of blood T cell repertoires in COVID-19. Clones were read by immunoSEQ multiplex PCR, and TCRdb kept only the in-frame ones, dropping some. The sample includes about 190,000 clones, around 86% of them seen just once. Sequencing input: peripheral blood. Receptors originate from a man aged 35 to 55 with active or convalescent COVID-19.

This clone appeared a few times. The chain links TRBV28 to TRBJ1-2; 11 positions agree with TRBD1. Germline V gene data show CDR1 as MDHEN and CDR2 as SYDVKM. CDR3 length: 16 amino acids. The V segment lost 5 bases and the J segment 4 bases; nucleotides outside the gene matches: 9. The DNA of the CDR3 is TGTGCCAGCAGTGCGATCCGGACAGGGGGCAGCTATGGCTACACCTTC. Amino acid sequence: CASSAIRTGGSYGYTF.

The J gene is TRBJ2-7, the V gene TRBV11-2, with TRBD1 identical over 7 bases. The CDR3 is 14 residues long. Germline CDR1 and CDR2: SGHAT and FQNNGV. V dropped 3 bases and J dropped 2; count of bases not matched to a gene: 4. Here the CDR3 reads CASSFNQGAYEQYF. In DNA form, the CDR3 reads TGTGCCAGCAGCTTTAATCAGGGGGCCTACGAGCAGTACTTC.

The chain couples TRBV28 to TRBJ1-3; 7 bases map to TRBD1. The CDR3 extends over 15 amino acids. The germline CDR1 and CDR2 sequences are MDHEN and SYDVKM. The V segment lost 6 bases and the J segment 3 bases; nucleotides outside the gene matches: 8. In DNA, the CDR3 is TGTGCCAGCAGCTCACCCGACAGGGTTGGAAACACCATATATTTT. Translated: CASSSPDRVGNTIYF.

The chain employs TRBV9 and TRBJ2-1; the D is unclear. Germline lookup yields CDR1 SGDLS and CDR2 YYNGEE. Trimming shortened V by 3 bases and J by 11 bases, and 12 bases separated the two germline ends. The CDR3 has 12 amino acids. The CDR3: CASSALGVKQFF. The CDR3 bases are TGTGCCAGCAGCGCCCTAGGAGTTAAGCAGTTCTTC. Looking up the rest from reference TRBV9 and TRBJ2-1 gives the full variable domain: DSGVTQTPKHLITATGQRVTLRCSPRSGDLSVYWYQQSLDQGLQFLIQYYNGEERAKGNILERFSAQQFPDLHSELNLSSLELGDSALYFCASSALGVKQFFGPGTRLTVL.

This clone occurred a few times. J is TRBJ1-2 and V is TRBV7-9; the match to TRBD1 covers 11 bases. Per germline, CDR1 SEHNR and CDR2 FQNEAQ (reference sequence). Trimming removed 3 bases from V and 3 bases from J; junction bases left unmatched: 0. The CDR3 has 14 residues. The CDR3 sequence is CASSLGQGDYGYTF. The CDR3 DNA reads as TGTGCCAGCAGCTTGGGACAGGGGGACTATGGCTACACCTTC. The whole variable domain, remainder taken from reference TRBV7-9 and TRBJ1-2, is DTGVSQNPRHKITKRGQNVTFRCDPISEHNRLYWYRQTLGQGPEFLTYFQNEAQLEKSRLLSDRFSAERPKGSFSTLEIQRTEQGDSAMYLCASSLGQGDYGYTFGSGTRLTVV.

The chain employs TRBV18 and TRBJ2-3; 8 bases align to TRBD1. The CDR3 contains 13 residues. Trimming took 0 bases from V and 9 from J; bases not matched to a gene: 2. Looked up from germline, CDR1 is KGHSH and CDR2 is LQKENI. CDR3 coding DNA: TGTGCCAGCTCACCACCAGACAGGGGAACGCAGTATTTT. Amino acids: CASSPPDRGTQYF.

The rearrangement joins TRBV5-4 to TRBJ1-5, with D maybe TRBD1 (6 bases). Germline V gene lookup returns CDR1 SGHNT and CDR2 YYREEE (reference sequence). The ends were cut back, 3 bases at V and 3 bases at J, with 13 bases in the middle. This CDR3 is 15 amino acids long. CDR3 residues: CASSSDSLVNQPQHF. In nucleotides, the CDR3 is TGTGCCAGCAGCTCGGACAGTTTGGTCAATCAGCCCCAGCATTTT.

The chain couples TRBV3-1 (or the pseudogene TRBV3-2) to TRBJ1-1, with 10 bases fitting TRBD1. Germline loops: CDR1 LGHDT, CDR2 YNNKEL (reference sequence). V gave up 5 bases and J gave up 4 bases; unmatched junction bases: 4. The CDR3 totals 14 residues. CDR3 coding DNA: TGTGCCAGCAGCAACCGGGACAGGGGCACTGAAGCTTTCTTT. Its translation: CASSNRDRGTEAFF.

CDR3 sequence reads: CALGEQAAYEQYF. The CDR3 coding sequence is TGTGCCCTTGGGGAACAGGCCGCCTACGAGCAGTACTTC. This chain links TRBV7-3 with TRBJ2-7, with a possible D match to TRBD1 (5 bases). Trimming left V 11 bases short and J 2 bases short, with 16 bases between. The CDR3 spans 13 residues. The germline CDR1 and CDR2 sequences are SGHTA and FQGTGA. Full variable domain (missing parts from reference TRBV7-3 and TRBJ2-7): GAGVSQTPSNKVTEKGKYVELRCDPISGHTALYWYRQSLGQGPEFLIYFQGTGAADDSGLPNDRFFAVRPEGSVSTLKIQRTERGDSAVYLCALGEQAAYEQYFGPGTRLTVT.